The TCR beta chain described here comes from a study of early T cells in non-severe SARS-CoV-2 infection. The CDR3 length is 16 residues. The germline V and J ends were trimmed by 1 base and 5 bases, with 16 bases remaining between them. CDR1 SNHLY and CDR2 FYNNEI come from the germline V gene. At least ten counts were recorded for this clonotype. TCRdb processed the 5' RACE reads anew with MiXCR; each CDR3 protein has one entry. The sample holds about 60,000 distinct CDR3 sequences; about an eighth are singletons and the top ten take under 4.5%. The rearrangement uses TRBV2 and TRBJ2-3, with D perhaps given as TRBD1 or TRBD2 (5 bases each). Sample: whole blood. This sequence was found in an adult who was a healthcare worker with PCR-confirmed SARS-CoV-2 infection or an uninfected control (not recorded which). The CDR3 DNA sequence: TGTGCCAGCAGTGAAGTGGGAACCCGGGGCATAGATACGCAGTATTTT. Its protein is CASSEVGTRGIDTQYF.